Reported below is one TCR beta chain. Its specificity is unknown. The entry originates in a study of blood T cells in healthy people across ages. Study summary: Researchers report that template switching captured about one barcoded beta molecule per two T cells. Study-wide findings and caveats: Expanded clonotype shifts may have been confounded, as the donors had an unknown CMV status. TCR beta diversity was tightly associated with the proportion of naive T cells.

Trimming cost V 1 base and J 6 bases, with 21 bases left between them. The CDR3 contains 16 residues. Germline V gives CDR1 DFQATT, CDR2 SNEGSKA (reference sequence). Combining a sample-barcoded 5' primer with a J-beta primer mix, a second PCR ran for roughly 7 to 12 cycles. CDR3-containing paired-end reads numbered at least 2.5 million in each sample. One entry per CDR3 protein, called by TCRdb with MiXCR from the 5' RACE reads. This table has approximately 690,000 distinct CDR3 sequences, under 70% appearing once. The specimen was blood. The chain combines TRBV20-1 with TRBJ1-1, with TRBD1 as a possible D gene (6 bases). The receptor's source is a man in his 60s in good health. The CDR3 reads CSARALSETGSAEAFF. In DNA form, the CDR3 reads TGCAGTGCTAGAGCTCTCAGCGAGACAGGTAGCGCTGAAGCTTTCTTT.